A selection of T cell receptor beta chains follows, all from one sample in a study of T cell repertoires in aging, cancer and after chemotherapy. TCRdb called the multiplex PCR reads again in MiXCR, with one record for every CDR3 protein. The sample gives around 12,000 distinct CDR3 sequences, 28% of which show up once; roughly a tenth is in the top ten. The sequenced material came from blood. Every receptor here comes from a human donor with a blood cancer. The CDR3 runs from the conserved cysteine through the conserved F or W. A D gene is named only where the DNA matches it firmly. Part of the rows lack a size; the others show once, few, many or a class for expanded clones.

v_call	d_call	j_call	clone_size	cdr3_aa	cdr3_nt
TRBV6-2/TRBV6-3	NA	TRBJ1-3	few	CASIRGGGNTIYF	TGTGCCAGCATCCGTGGTGGTGGAAACACCATATATTTT
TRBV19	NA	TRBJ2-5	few	CASSISIQETQYF	TGTGCCAGTAGTATTTCCATCCAAGAGACCCAGTACTTC
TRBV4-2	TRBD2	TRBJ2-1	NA	CASSQAGGLAASSYNEQFF	TGTGCCAGCAGCCAAGCGGGGGGACTAGCGGCGAGCTCCTACAATGAGCAGTTCTTC
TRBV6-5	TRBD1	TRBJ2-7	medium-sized	CASSRDRVEQYF	TGTGCCAGCAGCAGGGACAGGGTCGAGCAGTACTTC
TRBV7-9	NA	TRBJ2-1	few	CASSRLRPTYNEQFF	TGTGCCAGCAGCCGACTGAGGCCCACCTACAATGAGCAGTTCTTC
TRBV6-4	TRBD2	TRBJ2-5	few	CASSDTSGSETQYF	TGTGCCAGCAGTGACACCAGCGGGAGCGAGACCCAGTACTTC
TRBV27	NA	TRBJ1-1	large	CASSLGYRVREAFF	TGTGCCAGCAGTTTAGGTTACAGGGTCCGTGAAGCTTTCTTT
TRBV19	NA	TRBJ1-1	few	CASSPGGYTEAFF	TGTGCCAGTAGCCCCGGGGGGTACACTGAAGCTTTCTTT
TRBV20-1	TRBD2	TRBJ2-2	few	CSARVLADTGELFF	TGCAGTGCTAGAGTACTAGCGGACACCGGGGAGCTGTTTTTT
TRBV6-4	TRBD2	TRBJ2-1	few	CASSDGGRAEYNEQFF	TGTGCCAGCAGTGACGGCGGGAGGGCCGAATACAATGAGCAGTTCTTC
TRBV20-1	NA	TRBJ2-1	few	CSAPRPWQQFF	TGCAGTGCTCCCCGCCCCTGGCAACAGTTCTTC
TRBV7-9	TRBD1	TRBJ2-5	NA	CASSFRTGEETQYF	TGTGCCAGCAGCTTTAGGACAGGGGAAGAGACCCAGTACTTC
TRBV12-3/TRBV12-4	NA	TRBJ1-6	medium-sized	CASSLGGGNSPLHF	TGTGCCAGCAGTTTGGGGGGAGGGAATTCACCCCTCCACTTT
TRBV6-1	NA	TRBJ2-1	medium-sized	CASSVERTNNEQFF	TGTGCCAGCAGTGTTGAGCGGACTAACAATGAGCAGTTCTTC
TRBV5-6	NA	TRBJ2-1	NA	CASSRRGRNTIIYNEQFF	TGTGCCAGCAGCCGGCGGGGGCGTAATACTATAATCTACAATGAGCAGTTCTTC
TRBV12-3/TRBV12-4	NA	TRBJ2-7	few	CASSRDGYEQYF	TGTGCCAGCAGCCGCGACGGTTACGAGCAGTACTTC
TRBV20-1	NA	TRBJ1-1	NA	CSASSRTRVTEAFF	TGCAGTGCTAGTTCAAGGACGCGAGTCACTGAAGCTTTCTTT
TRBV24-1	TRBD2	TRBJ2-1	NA	CATNEIPSGRFYNEQFF	TGTGCCACCAACGAGATCCCTAGCGGGAGATTTTACAATGAGCAGTTCTTC
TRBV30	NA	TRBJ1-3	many	CAGRYRAGGNTIYF	TGTGCCGGAAGATACAGGGCGGGTGGAAACACCATATATTTT
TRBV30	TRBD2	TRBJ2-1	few	CAGEVAGGNEQFF	TGTGCCGGTGAAGTAGCGGGAGGGAATGAGCAGTTCTTC
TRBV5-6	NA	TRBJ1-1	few	CASSREPSMNTEAFF	TGTGCCAGCAGCCGAGAGCCGAGTATGAACACTGAAGCTTTCTTT
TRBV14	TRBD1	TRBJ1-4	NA	CASSQATGEVGVFF	TGTGCCAGCAGCCAAGCTACAGGGGAAGTGGGGGTGTTTTTT
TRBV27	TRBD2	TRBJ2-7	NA	CASSPLAGGSYEQYF	TGTGCCAGCAGTCCGCTAGCGGGAGGGTCTTACGAGCAGTACTTC
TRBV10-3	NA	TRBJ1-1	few	CAISESAGNTEAFF	TGTGCCATCAGTGAGTCAGCAGGGAACACTGAAGCTTTCTTT
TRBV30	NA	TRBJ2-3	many	CAWDTRATQYF	TGTGCCTGGGACACTAGGGCCACGCAGTATTTT
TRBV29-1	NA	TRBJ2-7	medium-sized	CSVGPSSYEQYF	TGCAGCGTTGGACCTAGCTCCTACGAGCAGTACTTC
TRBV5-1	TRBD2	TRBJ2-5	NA	CASSEGTRGQETQYF	TGCGCCAGCAGCGAGGGGACTAGGGGACAAGAGACCCAGTACTTC
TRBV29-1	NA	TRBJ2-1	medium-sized	CSVEGTADHYNEQFF	TGCAGCGTTGAAGGGACAGCGGACCATTACAATGAGCAGTTCTTC
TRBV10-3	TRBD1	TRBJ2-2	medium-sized	CAISEGRTGPNTGELFF	TGTGCCATCAGTGAGGGACGGACAGGGCCGAACACCGGGGAGCTGTTTTTT
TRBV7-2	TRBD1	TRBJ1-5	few	CASSLGGTDSSNQPQHF	TGTGCCAGCAGCTTAGGGGGGACAGACTCGAGCAATCAGCCCCAGCATTTT